Listed here are 30 T cell receptor beta chains from one sample, sequenced in a study of T cell responses to AZD1222 COVID-19 vaccine. Method: immunoSEQ multiplex PCR; TCRdb's copy keeps in-frame clones and lacks some. The top ten hold under 25% of the sample, which has approximately 60,000 clones, roughly 85% seen once. The sequenced sample was peripheral blood, obtained on day 0 of MenACWY control vaccination. The receptors shown here come from an adult in good health.

The gene calls are TRBV7-9 and TRBJ1-1, with TRBD1 identical over 8 bases. The J segment lost 0 bases and the V segment lost 3 bases, leaving 15 bases of the junction unmatched. This CDR3 has 19 residues. CDR1 SEHNR and CDR2 FQNEAQ come from the germline V gene (reference sequence). Here the CDR3 reads CASSFPTGTGTFMNTEAFF. The CDR3 coding sequence is TGTGCCAGCAGCTTCCCAACCGGGACAGGTACTTTCATGAACACTGAAGCTTTCTTT. Filled out from reference TRBV7-9 and TRBJ1-1, the complete variable domain reads DTGVSQNPRHKITKRGQNVTFRCDPISEHNRLYWYRQTLGQGPEFLTYFQNEAQLEKSRLLSDRFSAERPKGSFSTLEIQRTEQGDSAMYLCASSFPTGTGTFMNTEAFFGQGTRLTVV.

There are a few counts of this clone. The chain is built from TRBV5-1 and TRBJ2-7, with 14 bases lining up with TRBD2. CDR1 and CDR2 (germline): SGHRS, YFSETQ. The V and J ends lost 4 bases and 11 bases, in that order; junction bases with no gene match: 8. The CDR3 runs to 14 residues. The CDR3 here is CASSPGTSGSIEYF. DNA for the CDR3: TGCGCCAGCAGCCCCGGGACTAGCGGGAGTATTGAGTACTTC.

CDR3 protein: CACKGGYYGYTF. The CDR3 region has the DNA TGTGCCTGCAAGGGGGGGTACTATGGCTACACCTTC. The V call is TRBV30, the J call TRBJ1-2; tentatively, D is TRBD1 (6 bases). V dropped 6 bases and J dropped 3 bases, with 11 bases sitting between them. This CDR3 has 12 residues. Germline V gives CDR1 GTSNPN, CDR2 SVGIG (reference sequence).

The rearrangement uses TRBV18 and TRBJ1-1, with 7 bases lining up with TRBD1. CDR1 is KGHSH, CDR2 LQKENI, per germline. CDR3 length equals 13 residues. The trim removed 5 bases at V and 5 bases at J, leaving 5 bases unmatched. DNA for the CDR3: TGTGCCAGCTCATCGACAGGGAGGACTGAAGCTTTCTTT. Translating gives CASSSTGRTEAFF.

This chain connects TRBV28 to TRBJ1-1; 7 bases align to TRBD1. J gave up 6 bases and V 6 bases, and 13 bases lay outside the gene matches. The CDR3 is 15 residues long. CDR1 and CDR2 (germline): MDHEN, SYDVKM. The CDR3 spells CASSSGRTGFPEAFF. Written as DNA, the CDR3 is TGTGCCAGCAGCTCGGGCCGGACAGGTTTCCCTGAAGCTTTCTTT.

The V gene is TRBV19, the J gene TRBJ2-3; TRBD2 matches 7 bases. The CDR3 has 15 amino acids. V shed 7 bases, J shed 1 base, and the junction held 8 bases outside the gene matches. Germline CDR1 reads LNHDA; CDR2 reads SQIVND (reference sequence). CDR3 in amino acids: CASIDRGGGTDTQYF. DNA of the CDR3: TGTGCCAGTATTGATCGGGGAGGGGGCACAGATACGCAGTATTTT.

The J gene is TRBJ2-2, the V gene TRBV27; 10 nucleotides line up with TRBD2. Germline loops: CDR1 MNHEY, CDR2 SMNVEV (reference sequence). This CDR3 has 17 amino acids. V lost 5 bases, J lost 4 bases, and 10 bases stayed unmatched. The DNA for the CDR3 is TGTGCCAGCAGTAGCGGGAGGGCCAAGGTTGGCACCGGGGAGCTGTTTTTT. Translated, it gives CASSSGRAKVGTGELFF.

The chain combines TRBV7-8 with TRBJ1-6, with 7 positions matching TRBD1. The V segment lost 9 bases and the J segment 3 bases; nucleotides outside the gene matches: 5. The CDR3 covers 14 residues. Germline lookup yields CDR1 SGHVS and CDR2 FQNEAQ. The CDR3 DNA reads as TGTGCCAGTGGGCACAGGGGCTATAATTCACCCCTCCACTTT. As protein: CASGHRGYNSPLHF.

The chain has TRBV30 and TRBJ1-2; possible D gene TRBD1, 5 bases. With 2 bases removed from V and 0 bases from J, the gap between germline ends came to 13 bases. The CDR3 runs to 15 residues. Germline V lookup: CDR1 GTSNPN, CDR2 SVGIG (reference sequence). The CDR3 is CAWSNRQGANYGYTF. DNA of the CDR3: TGTGCCTGGAGTAATCGGCAGGGCGCTAACTATGGCTACACCTTC.

In this sample, this clone turned up once. The genes are TRBV29-1 and TRBJ2-1; D perhaps matches TRBD1 (6 bases). V lost 1 base and J lost 8, with 15 bases in between. This CDR3 region has 14 residues. CDR1 and CDR2 from the germline V gene are SQVTM and ANQGSEA. The CDR3 nucleotides read TGCAGCGTTGAAGGCCGGGACAAAGTTGATGAGCAGTTCTTC. It codes for CSVEGRDKVDEQFF.

V gene TRBV18 combines with J gene TRBJ2-7, with 10 bases fitting TRBD2. This CDR3 is built from 16 residues. Germline CDR1 is KGHSH and CDR2 is LQKENI. The ends lost 2 bases at V and 2 bases at J; junction bases unmatched: 6. CDR3 amino acids: CASSPNLAGAPYEQYF. In DNA, the CDR3 is TGTGCCAGCTCACCAAATCTAGCGGGAGCTCCCTACGAGCAGTACTTC.

The chain recombines TRBV29-1 with TRBJ2-3; a weak D match, TRBD1 (6 bases). The V end was cut by 6 bases, the J end by 7 bases, with 14 bases between. The CDR3 length is 12 residues. CDR1 is SQVTM and CDR2 is ANQGSEA in the germline V gene. The CDR3 DNA reads TGCAGCGTGGCGACAGGTCCTAATACGCAGTATTTT. This codes for CSVATGPNTQYF.

The V and J genes are TRBV5-4 and TRBJ2-5; D unresolved. V lost 0 bases, J lost 7 bases, and 10 bases lay in between. The CDR3 spans 13 residues. Germline loops: CDR1 SGHNT, CDR2 YYREEE (reference sequence). Here the CDR3 DNA reads TGTGCCAGCAGCTTGGGCGCCGAACGGACCCAGTACTTC. Its protein is CASSLGAERTQYF.

The chain recombines TRBV11-2 with TRBJ2-7; D ambiguous. Germline CDR1 reads SGHAT; CDR2 reads FQNNGV. The CDR3 length is 13 residues. Trimming cost V 3 bases and J 4 bases, with 10 bases left between them. As DNA, the CDR3 is TGTGCCAGCAGCTTTGAGACATTTTACGAGCAGTACTTC. Its protein product is CASSFETFYEQYF.

The chain joins TRBV25-1 to TRBJ1-1; D possibly corresponds to TRBD1 (6 bases). Germline CDR1 is MGHDK and CDR2 is SYGVNS. This CDR3 is 15 amino acids long. V was cut by 3 bases and J by 1 base, with 12 bases left in between. The CDR3 is CASSDHSTGNTEAFF. The CDR3 DNA is TGTGCCAGCAGTGACCATTCGACAGGGAACACTGAAGCTTTCTTT.

This clone was seen once. The rearrangement links TRBV5-5 to TRBJ1-1, with D tentatively TRBD1 (5 bases). V lost 0 bases and J 5 bases, leaving 11 bases between the germline ends. This CDR3 comprises 14 residues. CDR1 is SGHKS, CDR2 YYEKEE, per germline (reference sequence). The CDR3 DNA follows: TGTGCCAGCAGCTTGGATTTCGGGGGGACTGAAGCTTTCTTT. It codes for CASSLDFGGTEAFF.

This clone has just one count. The chain couples TRBV7-6 to TRBJ2-7; 12 bases agree with TRBD2. Germline CDR1 is SGHVS and CDR2 is FNYEAQ. Trimming removed 5 bases from V and 6 bases from J; junction bases left unmatched: 8. The CDR3 runs to 15 residues. The CDR3 sequence: CASSPSSGRVAEQYF. Written as DNA, the CDR3 is TGTGCCAGCAGCCCGTCTAGCGGGAGGGTTGCCGAGCAGTACTTC.

This clone is a singleton in its sample. The chain is built from TRBV28 and TRBJ1-2, with 7 bases identical to TRBD1. The CDR3 is 14 residues long. CDR1 is MDHEN and CDR2 is SYDVKM in the germline V gene. V shed 8 bases, J shed 2 bases, and the junction held 8 bases outside the gene matches. The CDR3 bases are TGTGCCAGCTTTACAGGGGTATTAAACTATGGCTACACCTTC. Translation gives CASFTGVLNYGYTF.

This clone was found once. The V gene is TRBV7-6, the J gene TRBJ2-2, with 11 positions matching TRBD1. The J segment lost 4 bases and the V segment lost 5 bases, leaving 9 bases of the junction unmatched. In germline, CDR1 is SGHVS, CDR2 FNYEAQ. The CDR3 extends over 17 amino acids. CDR3 residues: CASSISGTGGFTGELFF. CDR3 nucleotides: TGTGCCAGCAGCATATCCGGGACAGGGGGTTTCACCGGGGAGCTGTTTTTT.

This clone occurred once. The chain uses TRBV18 and TRBJ1-1; tentatively, D is TRBD1 (5 bases). The germline V gene encodes CDR1 KGHSH and CDR2 LQKENI. V lost 3 bases and J lost 12, with 23 bases in between. CDR3 length equals 15 residues. CDR3 residues: CASSPTTLKGERSFF. CDR3 coding DNA: TGTGCCAGCTCACCCACCACTTTAAAAGGGGAGCGGTCTTTCTTT.

The chain has TRBV7-9 and TRBJ2-7; no clear D gene. Per the germline V gene, CDR1 is SEHNR and CDR2 is FQNEAQ (reference sequence). V was clipped by 1 base and J by 6 bases, with 13 bases between them. This CDR3 region has 14 residues. CDR3: CASSLVYSPSEQYF. The CDR3 nucleotides are TGTGCCAGCAGCTTAGTTTACAGCCCTTCCGAGCAGTACTTC.

The chain has TRBV24-1 and TRBJ2-3; 8 bases match TRBD2. The CDR3 runs to 15 residues. CDR1 is KGHDR and CDR2 is SFDVKD in the germline V gene. With V trimmed by 9 bases and J by 4 bases, 11 bases remained unmatched. CDR3 nucleotide sequence: TGTGCCACCTCCAAGCGGGAGAAAAGCGCAGATACGCAGTATTTT. Encoded protein: CATSKREKSADTQYF.

The chain carries TRBV3-1 (or the pseudogene TRBV3-2) and TRBJ2-4; TRBD2 aligns across 12 bases. The V gene end was trimmed by 1 base and the J gene end by 1 base; junction bases not matched to a gene: 8. CDR1 and CDR2 from the germline V gene are LGHDT and YNNKEL (reference sequence). There are 19 residues in the CDR3. The DNA for the CDR3 is TGTGCCAGCAGCCAAGGAGCCTCCGGGACTAGCGGGGCCAAAAACATTCAGTACTTC. Its protein is CASSQGASGTSGAKNIQYF.

The V gene is TRBV25-1, the J gene TRBJ2-1, with TRBD2 identical over 13 bases. J lost 12 bases, V lost 5 bases, and 13 bases had no gene match. The germline V gene encodes CDR1 MGHDK and CDR2 SYGVNS. The CDR3 totals 16 residues. CDR3 DNA: TGTGCCAGCAGTCAACACACCGGACTAGCGGGAGTGGTGCAGTTCTTC. Translation: CASSQHTGLAGVVQFF. Complete variable domain (other parts from reference TRBV25-1 and TRBJ2-1): EADIYQTPRYLVIGTGKKITLECSQTMGHDKMYWYQQDPGMELHLIHYSYGVNSTEKGDLSSESTVSRIRTEHFPLTLESARPSHTSQYLCASSQHTGLAGVVQFFGPGTRLTVL.

The J gene is TRBJ1-1, the V gene TRBV15; D is undetermined. V was trimmed by 1 base and J by 3 bases, leaving 9 bases between them. The germline gives CDR1 LNHNV, CDR2 YYDKDF (reference sequence). The CDR3 is made up of 14 amino acids. As DNA, the CDR3 is TGTGCCACCAGCAGAGTAGCGGTTTACACTGAAGCTTTCTTT. This codes for CATSRVAVYTEAFF.

This chain links TRBV28 with TRBJ2-5; D call uncertain. The ends were cut back, 4 bases at V and 5 bases at J, with 5 bases in the middle. CDR3 length equals 11 residues. The germline gives CDR1 MDHEN, CDR2 SYDVKM. The CDR3 coding sequence is TGTGCCAGCAGTTCCAGGGAGACCCAGTACTTC. Its translation is CASSSRETQYF.

The gene calls are TRBV14 and TRBJ2-7, with D unresolved. Trimming left V 0 bases short and J 12 bases short, with 12 bases between. The CDR3 is made up of 12 amino acids. Looked up from germline, CDR1 is SGHDN and CDR2 is FVKESK. The CDR3 DNA follows: TGTGCCAGCAGCCAAGATTGGCGCCCGCGGTACTTC. Translation gives CASSQDWRPRYF. The full variable domain, with the rest looked up from reference TRBV14 and TRBJ2-7, is EAGVTQFPSHSVIEKGQTVTLRCDPISGHDNLYWYRRVMGKEIKFLLHFVKESKQDESGMPNNRFLAERTGGTYSTLKVQPAELEDSGVYFCASSQDWRPRYFGPGTRLTVT.

The V gene is TRBV3-1 (or the pseudogene TRBV3-2), the J gene TRBJ1-1, with 9 bases aligning to TRBD1. Germline trimming cut 5 bases from V and 0 bases from J; bases unmatched to any gene: 10. The length of the CDR3 is 17 residues. The V gene's germline CDR1 is LGHDT and CDR2 YNNKEL (reference sequence). The chain's CDR3 is CASSDRDRGWLNTEAFF. For the CDR3, the DNA is TGTGCCAGCAGCGATCGCGACAGGGGGTGGTTGAACACTGAAGCTTTCTTT.

The V call is TRBV30, the J call TRBJ2-5; 9 nucleotides align to TRBD1. V trimming: 7 bases; J trimming: 5 bases; junction bases outside the gene matches: 8. Germline loops: CDR1 GTSNPN, CDR2 SVGIG (reference sequence). The CDR3 loop spans 13 amino acids. The CDR3 sequence is CAYNRGLGETQYF. CDR3 nucleotide sequence: TGTGCCTATAACAGGGGGCTAGGGGAGACCCAGTACTTC.

This chain links TRBV19 with TRBJ2-2, with D tentatively TRBD1 or TRBD2 (5 bases each). The CDR3 consists of 19 residues. V was cut by 4 bases and J by 2 bases, with 23 bases left in between. The V gene's germline CDR1 is LNHDA and CDR2 SQIVND (reference sequence). CDR3 loop: CASSTPSSGTITNTGELFF. DNA for the CDR3: TGTGCCAGTAGTACGCCCAGCTCCGGGACCATCACTAACACCGGGGAGCTGTTTTTT.